This passage covers 5 T cell receptor beta chains from one sample sequenced in a study of blood T cell repertoires in COVID-19. Using immunoSEQ multiplex PCR, the repertoire was profiled, and TCRdb retains in-frame clones only, with some absent. The table lists under 30,000 clones, 65% to 90% of them singletons. The material sequenced was peripheral blood. These receptors all come from a human donor in a cohort sampled during active COVID-19.

V usage is TRBV29-1 and J usage is TRBJ2-5, with 8 bases aligning to TRBD2. This CDR3 is 15 amino acids long. The J segment lost 2 bases and the V segment lost 0 bases, leaving 5 bases of the junction unmatched. Germline lookup yields CDR1 SQVTM and CDR2 ANQGSEA. The CDR3 spells CSVEEWIAGQETQYF. The CDR3 nucleotides read TGCAGCGTTGAAGAATGGATAGCGGGGCAAGAGACCCAGTACTTC.

This clone was detected once. The rearrangement links TRBV29-1 to TRBJ2-1; 11 bases agree with TRBD1. The CDR3 has 16 amino acids. V lost 3 bases and J lost 2; bases outside the gene matches: 6. Germline loops: CDR1 SQVTM, CDR2 ANQGSEA. The CDR3 nucleotides read TGCAGCGTTGATGGGGACAGGGGGACTACCTACAATGAGCAGTTCTTC. This translates into CSVDGDRGTTYNEQFF.

The V call is TRBV7-9, the J call TRBJ1-2, with D unclear. CDR1 is SEHNR and CDR2 is FQNEAQ in the germline V gene (reference sequence). The CDR3 length is 13 residues. V was cut by 4 bases and J by 4 bases, with 10 bases left in between. The chain's CDR3 is CASSYTDSYGYTF. In DNA, the CDR3 is TGTGCCAGCAGCTATACAGATAGCTATGGCTACACCTTC.

The J gene is TRBJ1-2, the V gene TRBV5-4, with D possibly being TRBD1 (5 bases). Germline V gives CDR1 SGHNT, CDR2 YYREEE (reference sequence). The length of the CDR3 is 12 residues. V was shortened by 1 base and J by 6 bases, with 7 bases between the two germline ends. This CDR3 is CASSLQGDGYTF. CDR3 DNA: TGTGCCAGCAGCTTGCAAGGGGATGGCTACACCTTC.

The chain is built from TRBV3-1 (or the pseudogene TRBV3-2) and TRBJ2-7; perhaps TRBD2 as D (5 bases). The CDR3 sequence is 14 residues long. Germline CDR1 is LGHDT and CDR2 is YNNKEL (reference sequence). Between the trimmed V and J ends, which lost 0 bases and 2 bases, there was a span of 8 bases. The CDR3 sequence: CASSQEEGAYEQYF. The CDR3 nucleotides are TGTGCCAGCAGCCAAGAAGAGGGAGCCTACGAGCAGTACTTC.